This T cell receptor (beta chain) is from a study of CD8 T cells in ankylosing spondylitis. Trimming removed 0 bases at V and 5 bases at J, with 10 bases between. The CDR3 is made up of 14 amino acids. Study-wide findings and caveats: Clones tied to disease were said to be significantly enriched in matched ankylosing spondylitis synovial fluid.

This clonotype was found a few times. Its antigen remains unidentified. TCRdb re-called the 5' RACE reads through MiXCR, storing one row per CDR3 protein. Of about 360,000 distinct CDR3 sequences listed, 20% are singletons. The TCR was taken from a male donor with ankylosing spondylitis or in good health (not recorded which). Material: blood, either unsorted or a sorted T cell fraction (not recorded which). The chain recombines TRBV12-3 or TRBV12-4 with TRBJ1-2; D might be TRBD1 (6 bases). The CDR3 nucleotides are TGTGCCAGCAGTTTAGCGGCAGGGGTTTATGGCTACACCTTC. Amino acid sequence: CASSLAAGVYGYTF.